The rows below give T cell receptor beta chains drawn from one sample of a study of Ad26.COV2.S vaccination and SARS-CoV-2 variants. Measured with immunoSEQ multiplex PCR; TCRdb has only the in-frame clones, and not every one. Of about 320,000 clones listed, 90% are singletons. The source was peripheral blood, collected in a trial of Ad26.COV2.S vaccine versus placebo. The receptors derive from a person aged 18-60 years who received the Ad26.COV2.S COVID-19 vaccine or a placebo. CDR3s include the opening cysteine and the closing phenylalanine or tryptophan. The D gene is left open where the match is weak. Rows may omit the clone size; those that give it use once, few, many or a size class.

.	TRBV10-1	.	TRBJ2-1	CAYPPAQFF	TGCGCCTACCCCCCGGCGCAGTTCTTC
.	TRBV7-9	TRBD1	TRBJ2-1	CASSHRDRVHEQFF	TGTGCCAGCAGCCACCGGGACAGGGTACATGAGCAGTTCTTC
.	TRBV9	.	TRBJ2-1	CASSLMPDSYNEQFF	TGTGCCAGCAGCCTGATGCCTGACTCCTACAATGAGCAGTTCTTC
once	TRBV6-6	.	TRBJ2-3	CASSLPRVAGSTDTQYF	TGTGCCAGCAGTCTCCCCCGGGTCGCGGGTAGCACAGATACGCAGTATTTT
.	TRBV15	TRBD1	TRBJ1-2	CATSRAGTGGSSYGYTF	TGTGCCACCAGCAGAGCCGGGACAGGGGGGTCTAGTTATGGCTACACCTTC
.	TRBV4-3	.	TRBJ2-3	CASSGAAGSADTQYF	TGCGCCAGCAGCGGGGCAGCTGGTAGCGCAGATACGCAGTATTTT
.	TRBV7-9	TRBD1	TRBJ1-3	CASSRQGSGNTIYF	TGTGCCAGCAGCCGACAGGGGTCTGGAAACACCATATATTTT
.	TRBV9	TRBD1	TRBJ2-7	CASSSGQGGFHEQYF	TGTGCCAGCAGCTCCGGACAGGGGGGTTTCCACGAGCAGTACTTC
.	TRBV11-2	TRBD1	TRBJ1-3	CASSLKTGAGLGAGNTIYF	TGTGCCAGCAGCTTGAAGACAGGGGCAGGGTTGGGAGCTGGAAACACCATATATTTT
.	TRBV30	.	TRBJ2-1	CASSQSDEQFF	TGTGCCTCCTCCCAGAGCGATGAGCAGTTCTTC
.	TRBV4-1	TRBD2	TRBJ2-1	CASSQRGDEQFF	TGCGCCAGCAGCCAGCGGGGGGATGAGCAGTTCTTC
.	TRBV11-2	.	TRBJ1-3	CASSPAGGQSGNTIYF	TGTGCCAGCAGCCCAGCCGGGGGGCAGTCTGGAAACACCATATATTTT
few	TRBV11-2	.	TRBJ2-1	CASSFGRYNEQFF	TGTGCCAGCAGCTTCGGACGCTACAATGAGCAGTTCTTC
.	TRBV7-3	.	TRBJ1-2	CASSSTGTTYGYTF	TGTGCCAGCAGCTCCACCGGGACAACCTATGGCTACACCTTC
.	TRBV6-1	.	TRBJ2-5	CASSERGETQYF	TGTGCCAGCAGTGAAAGAGGGGAGACCCAGTACTTC
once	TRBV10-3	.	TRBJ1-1	CAISESDQAGEAFF	TGTGCCATCAGTGAGTCGGACCAGGCAGGGGAAGCTTTCTTT
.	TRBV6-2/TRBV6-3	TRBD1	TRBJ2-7	CASSLTGTGNHEQYF	TGTGCCAGCAGTCTAACCGGGACAGGGAACCACGAGCAGTACTTC
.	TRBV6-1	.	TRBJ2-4	CASSDPRTDKNIQYF	TGTGCCAGCAGTGACCCTCGGACAGACAAAAACATTCAGTACTTC
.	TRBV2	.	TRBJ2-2	CASSRSHSSGELFF	TGTGCCAGCAGTCGCTCCCACTCTTCCGGGGAGCTGTTTTTT
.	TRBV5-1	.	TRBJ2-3	CASSLRTAITDTQYF	TGCGCCAGCAGCTTAAGGACAGCGATTACAGATACGCAGTATTTT
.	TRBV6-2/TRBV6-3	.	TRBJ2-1	CASSSIRVVEGPSEFF	TGTGCCAGCAGTTCTATCCGAGTCGTCGAGGGACCCTCGGAGTTCTTC
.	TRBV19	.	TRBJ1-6	CASSIAAGQTWSPLHF	TGTGCCAGTAGTATAGCTGCAGGACAGACTTGGTCACCCCTCCACTTT
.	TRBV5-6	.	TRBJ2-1	CASSLEALPYNEQFF	TGTGCCAGCAGCTTGGAGGCCTTACCATACAATGAGCAGTTCTTC
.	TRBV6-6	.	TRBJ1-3	CAIAGSSGNTIYF	TGTGCCATCGCAGGGAGCTCTGGAAACACCATATATTTT
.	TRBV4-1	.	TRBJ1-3	CASSQGIEGRNTIYF	TGCGCCAGCAGCCAAGGAATTGAGGGGCGAAACACCATATATTTT
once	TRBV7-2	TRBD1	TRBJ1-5	CASSPRTGLGVKDPQHF	TGTGCCAGCAGCCCCCGGACAGGGTTGGGGGTAAAGGATCCCCAGCATTTT
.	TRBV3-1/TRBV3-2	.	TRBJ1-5	CASSQAGDNQPQHF	TGTGCCAGCAGCCAAGCCGGAGACAATCAGCCCCAGCATTTT
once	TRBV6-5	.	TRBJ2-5	CASSYVGPGETQYF	TGTGCCAGCAGTTACGTGGGTCCTGGAGAGACCCAGTACTTC
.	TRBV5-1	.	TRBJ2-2	CASRFGPAENTGELFF	TGCGCCAGCAGGTTTGGTCCAGCCGAGAACACCGGGGAGCTGTTTTTT
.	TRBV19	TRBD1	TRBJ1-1	CAVNNPGQTNTEAFF	TGTGCCGTAAACAATCCGGGACAGACGAACACTGAAGCTTTCTTT
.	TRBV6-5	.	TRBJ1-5	CASSYDSNQPQHF	TGTGCCAGCAGTTACGATAGCAATCAGCCCCAGCATTTT
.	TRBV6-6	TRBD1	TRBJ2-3	CASSARSTGGDTQYF	TGTGCCAGCAGTGCAAGATCGACAGGGGGCGATACGCAGTATTTT
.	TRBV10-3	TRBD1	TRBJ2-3	CAIRTRTGGTDTQYF	TGTGCCATCAGGACAAGGACAGGGGGCACAGATACGCAGTATTTT
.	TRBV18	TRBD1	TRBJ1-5	CASSLTQGDSNQPQHF	TGTGCCAGCTCACTCACGCAGGGGGATAGCAATCAGCCCCAGCATTTT
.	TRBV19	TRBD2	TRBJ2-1	CASSMVAGDYSYNEQFF	TGTGCCAGTAGTATGGTCGCGGGGGACTACTCCTACAATGAGCAGTTCTTC
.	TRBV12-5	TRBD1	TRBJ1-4	CASGHRQGVNEKLFF	TGTGCTAGTGGCCACAGACAGGGGGTTAATGAAAAACTGTTTTTT
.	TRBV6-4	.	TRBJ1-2	CASSDSPVTYGYTF	TGTGCCAGCAGTGACTCCCCCGTAACCTATGGCTACACCTTC
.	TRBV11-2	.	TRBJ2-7	CASSALPGTPYEQYF	TGTGCCAGCAGCGCCCTCCCCGGGACACCTTACGAGCAGTACTTC